These T cell receptor beta chains were read from a single sample in a study of cytomegalovirus exposure and HLA in healthy donors. The method was immunoSEQ multiplex PCR; TCRdb's version includes in-frame clones alone and lacks a portion of them. The ten most abundant clones cover 0.75% to 0.85% of a sample with 150,000 to 200,000 clones. The sequenced sample consisted of PBMCs. Every receptor here comes from a woman aged 18-29 years in good health and CMV-seropositive. Each CDR3 is given with its conserved first and last residue. Fields, in order: J gene, D gene, V gene, CDR3 protein, CDR3 DNA. The D gene is left open where the match is weak.

J gene: TRBJ1-2
D gene: TRBD1
V gene: TRBV5-5
CDR3 protein: CASSTQTGGINGYTF
CDR3 DNA: TGTGCCAGCAGCACGCAGACAGGGGGAATTAATGGCTACACCTTC

J gene: TRBJ1-1
D gene: -
V gene: TRBV10-2
CDR3 protein: CASSPGMNTEAFF
CDR3 DNA: TGCGCCAGCAGTCCGGGGATGAACACTGAAGCTTTCTTT

J gene: TRBJ1-3
D gene: TRBD1
V gene: TRBV6-6
CDR3 protein: CASSFTDRGSGNTIYF
CDR3 DNA: TGTGCCAGCAGTTTCACTGACAGGGGGTCTGGAAACACCATATATTTT

J gene: TRBJ2-2
D gene: -
V gene: TRBV2
CDR3 protein: CASTPESGGELFF
CDR3 DNA: TGTGCCAGCACCCCGGAGTCTGGCGGGGAGCTGTTTTTT

J gene: TRBJ1-2
D gene: -
V gene: TRBV7-2
CDR3 protein: CASSSQEYYGYTF
CDR3 DNA: TGTGCCAGCAGCTCTCAGGAATACTATGGCTACACCTTC

J gene: TRBJ1-5
D gene: TRBD1
V gene: TRBV6-1
CDR3 protein: CASSEARSRDRGFSNQPQHF
CDR3 DNA: TGTGCCAGCAGTGAAGCGCGTTCCCGGGACAGGGGGTTCTCCAATCAGCCCCAGCATTTT

J gene: TRBJ2-1
D gene: TRBD2
V gene: TRBV5-1
CDR3 protein: CASRQASGIGEQFF
CDR3 DNA: TGCGCCAGCCGCCAGGCTAGCGGGATTGGTGAGCAGTTCTTC

J gene: TRBJ1-1
D gene: -
V gene: TRBV9
CDR3 protein: CASSVVVGGEAFF
CDR3 DNA: TGTGCCAGCAGCGTTGTAGTTGGCGGGGAAGCTTTCTTT

J gene: TRBJ2-1
D gene: TRBD2
V gene: TRBV4-2
CDR3 protein: CASSQVDEREAYNEQFF
CDR3 DNA: TGTGCCAGCAGCCAAGTCGACGAGCGGGAGGCTTACAATGAGCAGTTCTTC

J gene: TRBJ2-2
D gene: TRBD2
V gene: TRBV4-2
CDR3 protein: CASSQLSGRAVTGELFF
CDR3 DNA: TGTGCCAGCAGCCAACTTAGCGGGAGGGCTGTCACCGGGGAGCTGTTTTTT

J gene: TRBJ2-7
D gene: -
V gene: TRBV7-6
CDR3 protein: CASSPSRTYEQYF
CDR3 DNA: TGTGCCAGCAGCCCTAGCCGGACCTACGAGCAGTACTTC

J gene: TRBJ1-2
D gene: TRBD1
V gene: TRBV6-6
CDR3 protein: CATTPRGGEVNGYTF
CDR3 DNA: TGTGCCACTACCCCGAGAGGGGGCGAGGTGAATGGCTACACCTTC

J gene: TRBJ2-7
D gene: -
V gene: TRBV15
CDR3 protein: CATSRDFGQREQYF
CDR3 DNA: TGTGCCACCAGCAGAGATTTTGGCCAGCGGGAGCAGTACTTC

J gene: TRBJ2-3
D gene: -
V gene: TRBV6-5
CDR3 protein: CASSYLLGRNTDTQYF
CDR3 DNA: TGTGCCAGCAGTTACTTGCTAGGCAGAAACACAGATACGCAGTATTTT

J gene: TRBJ2-1
D gene: -
V gene: TRBV10-3
CDR3 protein: CATHTGTLSYNEQFF
CDR3 DNA: TGTGCCACCCACACCGGGACATTGTCCTACAATGAGCAGTTCTTC

J gene: TRBJ2-7
D gene: TRBD2
V gene: TRBV5-1
CDR3 protein: CASSLLSSGSYEQYF
CDR3 DNA: TGCGCCAGCAGCTTGCTCTCAAGCGGGAGTTACGAGCAGTACTTC

J gene: TRBJ2-1
D gene: -
V gene: TRBV9
CDR3 protein: CASSVRSGDEQFF
CDR3 DNA: TGTGCCAGCAGCGTGAGAAGCGGAGATGAGCAGTTCTTC

J gene: TRBJ2-5
D gene: TRBD1
V gene: TRBV4-2
CDR3 protein: CASSQGLWDRAKETQYF
CDR3 DNA: TGTGCCAGCAGCCAAGGGTTGTGGGACAGGGCCAAAGAGACCCAGTACTTC

J gene: TRBJ2-2
D gene: TRBD2
V gene: TRBV5-5
CDR3 protein: CASSFLSGANTGELFF
CDR3 DNA: TGTGCCAGCAGCTTCCTTAGCGGGGCCAACACCGGGGAGCTGTTTTTT

J gene: TRBJ2-1
D gene: -
V gene: TRBV6-5
CDR3 protein: CASSYSRGAYNEQFF
CDR3 DNA: TGTGCCAGCAGTTACTCTCGGGGGGCTTACAATGAGCAGTTCTTC

J gene: TRBJ1-2
D gene: TRBD1
V gene: TRBV18
CDR3 protein: CASGGQGEYGYTF
CDR3 DNA: TGTGCCAGCGGCGGACAGGGCGAATATGGCTACACCTTC

J gene: TRBJ1-2
D gene: -
V gene: TRBV11-2
CDR3 protein: CASSLSRTNYGYTF
CDR3 DNA: TGTGCCAGCAGCTTATCCAGAACTAACTATGGCTACACCTTC

J gene: TRBJ1-2
D gene: -
V gene: TRBV4-1
CDR3 protein: CASSQDLGSGYTF
CDR3 DNA: TGCGCCAGCAGCCAAGATCTTGGGAGTGGCTACACCTTC

J gene: TRBJ2-1
D gene: TRBD1
V gene: TRBV11-3
CDR3 protein: CASSLLTGDPEQFF
CDR3 DNA: TGTGCCAGCAGCTTATTAACAGGGGACCCTGAGCAGTTCTTC

J gene: TRBJ2-1
D gene: -
V gene: TRBV18
CDR3 protein: CASSPLQGAGNEQFF
CDR3 DNA: TGTGCCAGCTCACCCCTACAGGGTGCGGGCAATGAGCAGTTCTTC

J gene: TRBJ1-6
D gene: -
V gene: TRBV25-1
CDR3 protein: CASSDIYSPLHF
CDR3 DNA: TGTGCCAGCAGTGATATCTATTCACCCCTCCACTTT

J gene: TRBJ2-7
D gene: -
V gene: TRBV7-2
CDR3 protein: CASSARTNNFYEQYF
CDR3 DNA: TGTGCCAGCAGCGCACGGACTAACAATTTTTACGAGCAGTACTTC

J gene: TRBJ2-2
D gene: TRBD2
V gene: TRBV5-1
CDR3 protein: CASSLGGLAGVRNTGELFF
CDR3 DNA: TGCGCCAGCAGCTTAGGGGGACTAGCGGGGGTACGGAACACCGGGGAGCTGTTTTTT

J gene: TRBJ2-6
D gene: TRBD2
V gene: TRBV7-2
CDR3 protein: CASSPGLAGASGANVLTF
CDR3 DNA: TGTGCCAGCAGCCCCGGACTAGCGGGAGCCTCTGGGGCCAACGTCCTGACTTTC

J gene: TRBJ2-7
D gene: TRBD2
V gene: TRBV5-5
CDR3 protein: CASSPGGYEQYF
CDR3 DNA: TGTGCCAGCAGCCCGGGGGGCTACGAGCAGTACTTC

J gene: TRBJ2-7
D gene: -
V gene: TRBV5-6
CDR3 protein: CASSLHRGNYEQYF
CDR3 DNA: TGTGCCAGCAGCTTGCATCGGGGTAACTACGAGCAGTACTTC

J gene: TRBJ2-1
D gene: TRBD1
V gene: TRBV5-1
CDR3 protein: CASSLETGPYNEQFF
CDR3 DNA: TGCGCCAGCAGCTTGGAGACAGGGCCGTACAATGAGCAGTTCTTC

J gene: TRBJ2-1
D gene: -
V gene: TRBV30
CDR3 protein: CAWSVLLVGPGNEQFF
CDR3 DNA: TGTGCCTGGAGTGTACTTTTAGTGGGGCCCGGCAATGAGCAGTTCTTC

J gene: TRBJ1-1
D gene: TRBD1
V gene: TRBV5-1
CDR3 protein: CASSSMTGVSGAEAFF
CDR3 DNA: TGCGCCAGCAGCTCTATGACAGGGGTTTCTGGGGCTGAAGCTTTCTTT

J gene: TRBJ1-1
D gene: TRBD1
V gene: TRBV19
CDR3 protein: CASIRTGRAEAFF
CDR3 DNA: TGTGCCAGTATTCGGACAGGGCGGGCTGAAGCTTTCTTT

J gene: TRBJ2-7
D gene: TRBD1
V gene: TRBV18
CDR3 protein: CASSRTGVGNEQYF
CDR3 DNA: TGTGCCAGCTCACGGACAGGGGTTGGTAACGAGCAGTACTTC

J gene: TRBJ1-2
D gene: -
V gene: TRBV5-1
CDR3 protein: CASGEGAYGYTF
CDR3 DNA: TGCGCCAGCGGGGAGGGCGCCTATGGCTACACCTTC

J gene: TRBJ2-2
D gene: -
V gene: TRBV6-5
CDR3 protein: CASHGEGGITGELFF
CDR3 DNA: TGTGCCAGCCACGGAGAGGGGGGGATCACCGGGGAGCTGTTTTTT

J gene: TRBJ2-7
D gene: -
V gene: TRBV6-5
CDR3 protein: CASSYYRGASYEQYF
CDR3 DNA: TGTGCCAGCAGTTACTATCGGGGGGCCTCCTACGAGCAGTACTTC

J gene: TRBJ1-4
D gene: TRBD1
V gene: TRBV5-1
CDR3 protein: CASSGGQVSTNEKLFF
CDR3 DNA: TGCGCCAGCAGCGGTGGACAGGTTTCAACTAATGAAAAACTGTTTTTT

J gene: TRBJ1-1
D gene: -
V gene: TRBV20-1
CDR3 protein: CSAKVGREAFF
CDR3 DNA: TGCAGTGCTAAAGTGGGGAGAGAAGCTTTCTTT

J gene: TRBJ2-2
D gene: -
V gene: TRBV15
CDR3 protein: CATSRLPPRGGKNTGELFF
CDR3 DNA: TGTGCCACCAGCAGACTGCCCCCGAGAGGGGGAAAAAACACCGGGGAGCTGTTTTTT

J gene: TRBJ1-5
D gene: TRBD1
V gene: TRBV18
CDR3 protein: CASSFDRVNQPQHF
CDR3 DNA: TGTGCCAGCTCATTCGACAGGGTCAATCAGCCCCAGCATTTT

J gene: TRBJ2-2
D gene: TRBD2
V gene: TRBV19
CDR3 protein: CASSSPGGGTGELFF
CDR3 DNA: TGTGCCAGTAGTAGCCCCGGGGGAGGGACCGGGGAGCTGTTTTTT

J gene: TRBJ1-2
D gene: -
V gene: TRBV6-6
CDR3 protein: CASSPQGNYGYTF
CDR3 DNA: TGTGCCAGCAGTCCCCAGGGGAACTATGGCTACACCTTC

J gene: TRBJ2-2
D gene: TRBD2
V gene: TRBV2
CDR3 protein: CASRVAGGLTGELFF
CDR3 DNA: TGTGCCAGCAGGGTAGCGGGGGGTCTCACCGGGGAGCTGTTTTTT

J gene: TRBJ2-7
D gene: -
V gene: TRBV7-6
CDR3 protein: CASSLGAGDTYEQYF
CDR3 DNA: TGTGCCAGCAGCTTAGGAGCAGGGGACACCTACGAGCAGTACTTC

J gene: TRBJ2-6
D gene: -
V gene: TRBV4-3
CDR3 protein: CASSQDQGSGANVLTF
CDR3 DNA: TGCGCCAGCAGCCAAGATCAGGGCTCTGGGGCCAACGTCCTGACTTTC

J gene: TRBJ1-4
D gene: -
V gene: TRBV20-1
CDR3 protein: CSAPGHTKLFF
CDR3 DNA: TGCAGTGCCCCGGGACATACAAAACTGTTTTTT

J gene: TRBJ2-3
D gene: -
V gene: TRBV11-1
CDR3 protein: CASSRTNSDTQYF
CDR3 DNA: TGTGCCAGCAGCAGGACTAACTCAGATACGCAGTATTTT

J gene: TRBJ2-3
D gene: -
V gene: TRBV9
CDR3 protein: CASSVSGGSTDTQYF
CDR3 DNA: TGTGCCAGCAGCGTATCTGGCGGGAGCACAGATACGCAGTATTTT

J gene: TRBJ2-3
D gene: -
V gene: TRBV7-2
CDR3 protein: CASSLVLRDTQYF
CDR3 DNA: TGTGCCAGCAGCTTAGTCCTCAGAGATACGCAGTATTTT

J gene: TRBJ1-2
D gene: TRBD1
V gene: TRBV2
CDR3 protein: CASSEASGGGYGYTF
CDR3 DNA: TGTGCCAGCAGTGAAGCTTCAGGGGGCGGGTATGGCTACACCTTC

J gene: TRBJ2-3
D gene: TRBD2
V gene: TRBV7-7
CDR3 protein: CASSAGTSLTDTQYF
CDR3 DNA: TGTGCTAGCAGCGCCGGGACTAGCTTGACAGATACGCAGTATTTT

J gene: TRBJ2-3
D gene: TRBD2
V gene: TRBV2
CDR3 protein: CASRTGTSGAYTQYF
CDR3 DNA: TGTGCCAGCAGAACCGGGACTAGCGGGGCCTATACGCAGTATTTT